The sequence of this TCR beta chain was determined in a study of blood T cells in healthy people across ages. PBMCs, at least 6.5 million per sample, were isolated. This clonotype has a count of ten or more. Its antigen is not known. V lost 2 bases to trimming and J lost 4 bases, with 5 bases between them. The CDR3 extends over 12 amino acids. Germline V CDR1 and CDR2: MNHNY, SVGAGI (reference sequence). The study, taken as a whole, reports: For the donors, CMV status was unknown and possibly confounded expanded clonotype changes. Strong correlation linked observed beta diversity and percent naive T cells.

Together with a sample-barcoded 5' primer, a J-beta primer mix was included in a second PCR lasting about 6 to 12 cycles. Each cDNA molecule received a tag from a template-switch adaptor that had 12 random nucleotides. Each CDR3 protein gets one entry after TCRdb re-called the 5' RACE reads with MiXCR. The sample has some 880,000 distinct CDR3 sequences, roughly 34% seen once. Input material: blood. This sequence originates from a man between 18 and 29 years old in good health. The V and J genes are TRBV6-6 and TRBJ2-5; D unclear. The CDR3 region has the DNA TGTGCCAGCAGTTACCCCCCAGAGACCCAGTACTTC. Its translation: CASSYPPETQYF.